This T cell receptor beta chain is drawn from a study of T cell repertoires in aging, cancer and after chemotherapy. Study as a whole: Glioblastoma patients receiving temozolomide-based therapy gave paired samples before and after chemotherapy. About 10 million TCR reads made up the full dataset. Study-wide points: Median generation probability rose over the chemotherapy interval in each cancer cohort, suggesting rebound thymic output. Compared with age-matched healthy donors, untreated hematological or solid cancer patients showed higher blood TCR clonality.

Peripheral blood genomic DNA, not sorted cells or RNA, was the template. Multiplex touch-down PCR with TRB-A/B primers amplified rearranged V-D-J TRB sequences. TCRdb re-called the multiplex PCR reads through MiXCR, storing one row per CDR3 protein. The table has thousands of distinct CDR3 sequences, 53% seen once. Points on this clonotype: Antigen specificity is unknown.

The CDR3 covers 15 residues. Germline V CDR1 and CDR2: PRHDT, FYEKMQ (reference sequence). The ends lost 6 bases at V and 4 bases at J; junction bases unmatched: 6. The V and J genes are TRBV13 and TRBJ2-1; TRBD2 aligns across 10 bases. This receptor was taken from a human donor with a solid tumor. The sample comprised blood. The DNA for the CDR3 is TGTGCCAGCAGTTCAGGACTAGCGGTATACAATGAGCAGTTCTTC. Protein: CASSSGLAVYNEQFF.